The 26 T cell receptor beta chains in this list originate from one sample, sequenced in a study of blood T cell repertoires in COVID-19. Measured with immunoSEQ multiplex PCR; TCRdb has only the in-frame clones, and not every one. The sample has roughly 150,000 clones, 76% seen once. The sequenced material came from peripheral blood. All receptors come from a woman of 80 years or more with acute or convalescent COVID-19.

This rearrangement joins TRBV5-1 to TRBJ1-3; TRBD1 matches 10 bases. CDR3 length: 16 residues. The V gene end was trimmed by 2 bases and the J gene end by 2 bases; junction bases not matched to a gene: 4. CDR1 and CDR2 (germline): SGHRS, YFSETQ. CDR3 DNA sequence: TGCGCCAGCAGCTTCCTAGGGACAGGGGCTGGAAACACCATATATTTT. Amino acids: CASSFLGTGAGNTIYF.

The chain joins TRBV5-5 to TRBJ2-6; TRBD1 matches 9 bases. Germline V CDR1 and CDR2: SGHKS, YYEKEE (reference sequence). V was pared by 4 bases and J by 2 bases, with 10 bases of the junction left unmatched. The CDR3 is 18 residues long. The CDR3 is CASSRMDRGVTGANVLTF. CDR3 sequence (DNA): TGTGCCAGCAGCAGAATGGACAGGGGAGTTACTGGGGCCAACGTCCTGACTTTC.

The chain recombines TRBV9 with TRBJ1-2; D ambiguous. The CDR3 spans 16 residues. Germline CDR1 reads SGDLS; CDR2 reads YYNGEE. Deletions cut 1 base from V and 3 bases from J, with 16 bases between. CDR3 DNA sequence: TGTGCCAGCAGCGTAAGTGAGGGTATGGTGGACTATGGCTACACCTTC. It translates to CASSVSEGMVDYGYTF.

This rearrangement joins TRBV4-2 to TRBJ2-7, with 9 bases lining up with TRBD2. The J segment lost 2 bases and the V segment lost 1 base, leaving 3 bases of the junction unmatched. This CDR3 comprises 15 residues. Germline V lookup: CDR1 LGHNA, CDR2 YNFKEQ. CDR3 protein: CASSQGLAETYEQYF. In DNA form, the CDR3 reads TGTGCCAGCAGCCAAGGACTAGCGGAAACCTACGAGCAGTACTTC.

The chain is built from TRBV9 and TRBJ2-1, with TRBD2 identical over 11 bases. Germline values: CDR1 SGDLS, CDR2 YYNGEE. V shed 0 bases, J shed 6 bases, and the junction held 2 bases outside the gene matches. CDR3 length: 15 amino acids. CDR3 sequence (DNA): TGTGCCAGCAGCGTAGGGACTAGCGGGTTCAATGAGCAGTTCTTC. This codes for CASSVGTSGFNEQFF. Full variable domain (outside the CDR3, taken from reference TRBV9 and TRBJ2-1): DSGVTQTPKHLITATGQRVTLRCSPRSGDLSVYWYQQSLDQGLQFLIQYYNGEERAKGNILERFSAQQFPDLHSELNLSSLELGDSALYFCASSVGTSGFNEQFFGPGTRLTVL.

This clone was observed a single time. The DNA of the CDR3 is TGTGCCAGCAGCTTAACAGGGGCGGCAGGAAACACCATATATTTT. Translating gives CASSLTGAAGNTIYF. The chain combines TRBV7-9 with TRBJ1-3; 7 bases agree with TRBD1. The trim removed 2 bases at V and 4 bases at J, leaving 5 bases unmatched. The V gene's germline CDR1 is SEHNR and CDR2 FQNEAQ (reference sequence). This CDR3 comprises 15 residues.

The chain carries TRBV3-1 (or the pseudogene TRBV3-2) and TRBJ2-7, with 10 bases identical to TRBD2. This CDR3 has 17 amino acids. Germline trimming cut 4 bases from V and 0 bases from J; bases unmatched to any gene: 9. Germline values: CDR1 LGHDT, CDR2 YNNKEL (reference sequence). The CDR3 coding sequence is TGTGCCAGCAGCCGGTCAGAGCTAGCGGGGGTCTCCTACGAGCAGTACTTC. Amino acids: CASSRSELAGVSYEQYF.

This clone was recorded a few times. CDR3 sequence reads: CASSPEGLYNYGYTF. CDR3 DNA sequence: TGTGCCAGTAGCCCTGAGGGTTTGTACAACTATGGCTACACCTTC. This chain uses TRBV19 with TRBJ1-2; no reliable D call. Germline V gene data show CDR1 as LNHDA and CDR2 as SQIVND (reference sequence). V lost 6 bases and J 2 bases, leaving 16 bases between the germline ends. This CDR3 spans 15 amino acids.

The chain is built from TRBV3-1 (or the pseudogene TRBV3-2) and TRBJ1-3; 7 bases line up with TRBD1. V dropped 4 bases and J dropped 4; count of bases not matched to a gene: 10. Germline V lookup: CDR1 LGHDT, CDR2 YNNKEL (reference sequence). The CDR3 sequence is 16 residues long. CDR3 DNA sequence: TGTGCCAGCAGCCTTTCTTCCTTGGACAGGGGAAACACCATATATTTT. Translated, it gives CASSLSSLDRGNTIYF.

This clone turned up a few times. The chain is built from TRBV4-3 and TRBJ1-1; TRBD1 agrees at 9 bases. In germline, CDR1 is LGHNA, CDR2 YSLEER. This CDR3 is 14 amino acids long. The V segment lost 4 bases and the J segment 5 bases; nucleotides outside the gene matches: 5. In nucleotides, the CDR3 is TGCGCCAGCAGCCGTAGGACAGGGGATACTGAAGCTTTCTTT. This gives the protein CASSRRTGDTEAFF.

J is TRBJ1-2 and V is TRBV19; 9 positions match TRBD1. Germline-derived CDR1 and CDR2 are LNHDA and SQIVND (reference sequence). J gave up 3 bases and V 1 base, and 0 bases lay outside the gene matches. The CDR3 extends over 14 amino acids. The CDR3 region is CASSIGQGDYGYTF. The CDR3 DNA follows: TGTGCCAGTAGTATAGGACAGGGGGACTATGGCTACACCTTC.

The chain uses TRBV5-8 and TRBJ1-5; 9 bases are a match to TRBD1. J gave up 7 bases and V 0 bases, and 8 bases lay outside the gene matches. Germline loops: CDR1 SGHTS, CDR2 YDEGEE. This CDR3 has 16 amino acids. The CDR3 DNA sequence: TGTGCCAGCAGCTTGGTGGACAGGGGAACGTGGCAGCCCCAGCATTTT. It specifies CASSLVDRGTWQPQHF.

The gene calls are TRBV4-1 and TRBJ1-5; TRBD1 aligns across 10 bases. From germline, CDR1 is MGHRA and CDR2 YSYEKL. The trim removed 0 bases at V and 3 bases at J, leaving 11 bases unmatched. The CDR3 has 19 amino acids. The CDR3 DNA reads TGCGCCAGCAGCCAAGATCAAGGGACAGGGGTAGCGGTCAATCAGCCCCAGCATTTT. This encodes CASSQDQGTGVAVNQPQHF.

The genes are TRBV19 and TRBJ2-7; 7 nucleotides match TRBD1. This CDR3 is built from 12 residues. With 4 bases clipped from V and 5 bases from J, the junction kept 2 bases outside the gene matches. Germline V CDR1 and CDR2: LNHDA, SQIVND (reference sequence). The DNA for the CDR3 is TGTGCCAGTAGTACTGGACAGGACGAGCAGTACTTC. Residues: CASSTGQDEQYF.

CDR3 amino acids: CASSYGPGVNTEAFF. CDR3 nucleotide sequence: TGTGCCAGCAGTTACGGTCCAGGGGTGAACACTGAAGCTTTCTTT. J is TRBJ1-1 and V is TRBV6-2 or TRBV6-3; a possible D gene is TRBD1 (6 bases). CDR3 length: 15 residues. From germline, CDR1 is MNHEY and CDR2 SVGEGT. The V and J ends lost 2 bases and 0 bases respectively, with 10 bases between them.

The rearrangement links TRBV7-3 to TRBJ2-1; 12 bases map to TRBD1. The CDR3 covers 14 residues. Germline trimming cut 5 bases from V and 9 bases from J; bases unmatched to any gene: 5. Germline CDR1 is SGHTA and CDR2 is FQGTGA. Written as DNA, the CDR3 is TGTGCCAGCAGCCGGGACAGGGGGCGATCTGAGCAGTTCTTC. It codes for CASSRDRGRSEQFF.

J is TRBJ1-5 and V is TRBV10-3; D might be TRBD1 (6 bases). The CDR3 totals 13 residues. V gave up 5 bases and J gave up 4 bases, with 9 bases separating them. CDR1 is ENHRY, CDR2 SYGVKD, per germline. DNA for the CDR3: TGTGCCATCAGTCCGGGACAAAATCAGCCCCAGCATTTT. Amino acids: CAISPGQNQPQHF.

The chain joins TRBV2 to TRBJ1-6, with 9 positions matching TRBD1. The CDR3 runs 14 residues. Trimming took 6 bases from V and 9 from J; bases not matched to a gene: 6. CDR1 SNHLY and CDR2 FYNNEI come from the germline V gene. The CDR3 bases are TGTGCCAGCAGACGGACAGGGGAAGGTTCACCCCTCCACTTT. This encodes CASRRTGEGSPLHF.

The chain combines TRBV29-1 with TRBJ2-1, with TRBD1 identical over 8 bases. The V gene's germline CDR1 is SQVTM and CDR2 ANQGSEA. Trimming removed 3 bases from V and 4 bases from J; junction bases left unmatched: 2. The CDR3 covers 13 residues. In DNA form, the CDR3 reads TGCAGCGTTGACGGGACAGGTTACAATGAGCAGTTCTTC. Translated: CSVDGTGYNEQFF.

The chain joins TRBV19 to TRBJ2-1, with 8 bases that match TRBD2. CDR1 and CDR2 (germline): LNHDA, SQIVND (reference sequence). The CDR3 has 14 residues. V lost 7 bases and J lost 2; bases outside the gene matches: 4. This chain's CDR3 is CASTETSAYNEQFF. The CDR3, as DNA: TGTGCCAGTACCGAGACTAGCGCCTACAATGAGCAGTTCTTC.

The CDR3 bases are TGTGCCAGCAGTTTCCGACTAGCGGGCACCTCCTACGAGCAGTACTTC. Its protein is CASSFRLAGTSYEQYF. The gene calls are TRBV27 and TRBJ2-7; 10 nucleotides match TRBD2. The CDR3 has 16 amino acids. Germline V gene sequence: CDR1 MNHEY, CDR2 SMNVEV (reference sequence). Unmatched junction bases numbered 5, after V lost 3 bases and J lost 0 bases.

The chain joins TRBV9 to TRBJ1-2, with 11 bases lining up with TRBD1. This CDR3 is 16 amino acids long. The ends lost 3 bases at V and 4 bases at J; junction bases unmatched: 8. Germline V CDR1 and CDR2: SGDLS, YYNGEE. This CDR3 is CASSATGTGGRYGYTF. The CDR3 DNA reads as TGTGCCAGCAGCGCTACCGGGACAGGGGGACGCTATGGCTACACCTTC.

This clone showed up just a few times. The chain combines TRBV7-6 with TRBJ2-1; D possibly corresponds to TRBD2 (6 bases). Trimming pared 1 base from V and 8 bases from J, leaving 18 bases between. The length of the CDR3 is 16 residues. In germline, CDR1 is SGHVS, CDR2 FNYEAQ. The CDR3 loop reads CASSLVGLPTPDEQFF. For the CDR3, the DNA is TGTGCCAGCAGCTTAGTGGGACTGCCCACCCCCGATGAGCAGTTCTTC.

The chain employs TRBV7-3 and TRBJ2-3, with D possibly TRBD2 on 6 matching bases. The V gene's germline CDR1 is SGHTA and CDR2 FQGTGA. Trimming removed 5 bases at V and 2 bases at J, with 17 bases between. The CDR3 has 16 residues. CDR3 sequence reads: CASSTMGLSSTDTQYF. CDR3 DNA: TGTGCCAGCAGCACCATGGGACTTTCCTCCACAGATACGCAGTATTTT.

This clone has just a few counts. The gene calls are TRBV6-5 and TRBJ2-1, with 7 bases matching TRBD1. Losses at the gene ends were 2 bases for V and 4 bases for J; bases not matched to a gene: 8. This CDR3 contains 16 residues. The germline gives CDR1 MNHEY, CDR2 SVGAGI. The CDR3 sequence: CASSYDRSTGYNEQFF. The CDR3 DNA reads as TGTGCCAGCAGTTACGATCGGTCGACAGGGTACAATGAGCAGTTCTTC.

This clone was seen ten or more times. The chain carries TRBV11-2 and TRBJ2-7; tentatively, D is TRBD1 (5 bases). V lost 2 bases, J lost 5 bases, and 13 bases lay in between. The CDR3 has 14 amino acids. Germline V lookup: CDR1 SGHAT, CDR2 FQNNGV. The CDR3 sequence is CASSLLGRVHEQYF. Written as DNA, the CDR3 is TGTGCCAGCAGCTTATTGGGCAGGGTACACGAGCAGTACTTC.